The 5 T cell receptor beta chains reported below all come from one sample, sequenced in a study of blood T cell repertoires in COVID-19 (dated by TCRdb to the early 2020s). The library relied on the immunoSEQ multiplex PCR assay. Here the immuneACCESS table is served through TCRdb, limited to in-frame sequences with V and J called. Missing clones are a known gap in these copies; in checked studies unresolved V genes cover under half, and the rest lacks a known reason. The sample contains about 180,000 clones, roughly nine tenths of them found a single time. Around 2.3% of the sample lies in the top ten. Sequencing was done on a sample of PBMCs or T cells enriched from blood (not recorded which). The receptors come from a woman in her thirties or forties with acute COVID-19.

This clone was counted once. The chain is built from TRBV5-1 and TRBJ1-6; 10 nucleotides match TRBD1. V was pared by 4 bases and J by 7 bases, with 5 bases of the junction left unmatched. Germline V gene lookup returns CDR1 SGHRS and CDR2 YFSETQ. The CDR3 sequence is 15 residues long. The CDR3 bases are TGCGCCAGCAGCGCCGGGACAGGGGTAAATTCACCCCTCCACTTT. Translating it yields CASSAGTGVNSPLHF.

This chain connects TRBV30 to TRBJ2-3; D is unresolved. V was cut by 5 bases and J by 1 base, with 10 bases left in between. Germline V gene sequence: CDR1 GTSNPN, CDR2 SVGIG (reference sequence). CDR3 length: 13 amino acids. In DNA form, the CDR3 reads TGTGCCTGGGGAACGGCGGGCACAGATACGCAGTATTTT. It codes for CAWGTAGTDTQYF.

The CDR3 DNA reads TGTGCCAGCAGTTACAGGGGAACAGGGGGCATCGAGCAGTACTTC. Protein: CASSYRGTGGIEQYF. The genes are TRBV6-2 or TRBV6-3 and TRBJ2-7, with 9 bases lining up with TRBD1. Germline values: CDR1 MNHEY, CDR2 SVGEGT. Germline trimming cut 2 bases from V and 6 bases from J; bases unmatched to any gene: 8. The CDR3 is made up of 15 amino acids.

This clone appeared a single time. The chain carries TRBV27 and TRBJ1-2; D call uncertain. The V end was cut by 7 bases, the J end by 3 bases, with 18 bases between. CDR3 length: 15 amino acids. The germline gives CDR1 MNHEY, CDR2 SMNVEV (reference sequence). CDR3 nucleotide sequence: TGTGCCAGCACTTACCGTGGATTCGGGGACTATGGCTACACCTTC. This codes for CASTYRGFGDYGYTF.

The rearrangement links TRBV9 to TRBJ1-1, with a possible D match to TRBD1 (5 bases). The V and J ends lost 0 bases and 4 bases respectively, with 10 bases between them. The germline CDR1 and CDR2 sequences are SGDLS and YYNGEE. The CDR3 is 14 amino acids. For the CDR3, the DNA is TGTGCCAGCAGCGTAGAGGGCGGGGGCACTGAAGCTTTCTTT. This codes for CASSVEGGGTEAFF.